These T cell receptor beta chains were read from a single sample in a study of blood T cell repertoires in COVID-19. Method: immunoSEQ multiplex PCR; TCRdb's copy keeps in-frame clones and lacks some. The sample carries 150,000 to 200,000 clones, 84% recorded once. The sequenced sample consisted of peripheral blood. Receptors originate from a man aged 35-49 years who had recovered from COVID-19. Both conserved end residues are part of each CDR3. The D gene is left open where the match is weak. A row's size may be missing; if present it is once, few, many or a size class.

TRBJ1-1	once	TRBD1	TRBV27	TGTGCCAGCAGACCAGGGGGCACGAACACTGAAGCTTTCTTT	CASRPGGTNTEAFF
TRBJ2-7	few	TRBD2	TRBV19	TGTGCCAGTAGTAGAACTAGCGTTTCCTACGAGCAGTACTTC	CASSRTSVSYEQYF
TRBJ2-2	NA	NA	TRBV6-5	TGTGCCAGCAGTTCCGCGGACACCGGGGAGCTGTTTTTT	CASSSADTGELFF
TRBJ2-7	once	NA	TRBV7-2	TGTGCCAGCAGCCCTGGAGTGTTATCCTACGAGCAGTACTTC	CASSPGVLSYEQYF
TRBJ2-6	NA	NA	TRBV18	TGTGCCAGCTGGACAGACTCTGGGGCCAACGTCCTGACTTTC	CASWTDSGANVLTF
TRBJ1-2	NA	NA	TRBV28	TGTGCCAGCAGTTCCCCGGTTTCGGAGGGGCGAGCTAACTATGGCTACACCTTC	CASSSPVSEGRANYGYTF
TRBJ2-7	NA	NA	TRBV12-3/TRBV12-4	TGTGCCAGCAGGGAAGATGGGGGCCACGAGCAGTACTTC	CASREDGGHEQYF
TRBJ2-1	NA	NA	TRBV9	TGTGCCAGCAGCGCTACCGGGGGCAATGAGCAGTTCTTC	CASSATGGNEQFF
TRBJ1-4	once	NA	TRBV5-6	TGTGCCAGCAGCTTGGGACAGTTCTCCACAACTAATGAAAAACTGTTTTTT	CASSLGQFSTTNEKLFF
TRBJ1-4	NA	NA	TRBV21-1	TGTGCCAGCAGCCCCAAGGGAGGGGCGACCACAACTAATGAAAAACTGTTTTTT	CASSPKGGATTTNEKLFF
TRBJ1-1	NA	NA	TRBV5-4	TGTGCCAGCACCAACAGCTACACTGAAGCTTTCTTT	CASTNSYTEAFF
TRBJ2-7	NA	TRBD1	TRBV6-2/TRBV6-3	TGTGCCAGCAGTTACTCCAGGACAGGGGAGCAGTACTTC	CASSYSRTGEQYF
TRBJ1-3	NA	NA	TRBV14	TGTGCCAGCAGCCAAGACAGGGGCTCTGGAAACACCATATATTTT	CASSQDRGSGNTIYF
TRBJ2-1	NA	TRBD2	TRBV7-3	TGTGCCAGCAGCGCAGAGCGGGGGGGCCAGGATGAGCAGTTCTTC	CASSAERGGQDEQFF
TRBJ2-1	NA	TRBD2	TRBV7-8	TGTGCCAGCAGCTTAGAGGGGACTAGCAGTGAGCAGTTCTTC	CASSLEGTSSEQFF
TRBJ2-1	NA	NA	TRBV18	TGTGCCAGCTCACCATACTTACCAGGGGTCCCCCGGACCTCCTACAATGAGCAGTTCTTC	CASSPYLPGVPRTSYNEQFF
TRBJ2-7	NA	TRBD1	TRBV27	TGTGCCAGCAAAAGACAGGGATTCGGGGACGAGCAGTACTTC	CASKRQGFGDEQYF
TRBJ1-6	NA	NA	TRBV4-3	TGCGCCAGCAGCCAAGACGCAGGGATTGATTCACCCCTCCACTTT	CASSQDAGIDSPLHF
TRBJ1-2	NA	TRBD1	TRBV5-5	TGTGCCAGCAGCTTGTCCGGACAGGCGGGCTATGGCTACACCTTC	CASSLSGQAGYGYTF
TRBJ2-1	NA	TRBD2	TRBV11-2	TGTGCCAGCAGCTTAGCACTAGCGGGGGGTCGTGAGCAGTTCTTC	CASSLALAGGREQFF
TRBJ2-1	few	TRBD1	TRBV6-4	TGTGCCAGCAGTGAGGCAGGGGGCCACAATGAGCAGTTCTTC	CASSEAGGHNEQFF
TRBJ2-7	NA	NA	TRBV11-3	TGTGCCAGCAGCTTAGTTACGAGCGAGCAGTACTTC	CASSLVTSEQYF
TRBJ1-6	NA	NA	TRBV7-9	TGTGCCAGCAGCTTTTGGACAGATAATTCACCCCTCCACTTT	CASSFWTDNSPLHF
TRBJ1-1	once	NA	TRBV4-3	TGCGCCAGCAGCCAAGACCGAGGAAGTACTGAAGCTTTCTTT	CASSQDRGSTEAFF
TRBJ2-1	NA	TRBD2	TRBV28	TGTGCCAGCAGCCTTCTCGCGGGACTAGACTACAATGAGCAGTTCTTC	CASSLLAGLDYNEQFF
TRBJ1-2	NA	NA	TRBV6-2/TRBV6-3	TGTGCCAGCAGTTACAGTATAGGGGAGGACTATGGCTACACCTTC	CASSYSIGEDYGYTF
TRBJ2-1	NA	NA	TRBV3-1/TRBV3-2	TGTGCCAGCAGCCAAGTAGAACTCAATGAGCAGTTCTTC	CASSQVELNEQFF
TRBJ2-7	NA	TRBD2	TRBV7-2	TGTGCCAGCAGCTCTAGCGGGGGAGCCCCCCAGTACTTC	CASSSSGGAPQYF
TRBJ2-1	NA	TRBD2	TRBV5-4	TGTGCCAGCAGCTCCGGGACTAGCCCCAACAATGAGCAGTTCTTC	CASSSGTSPNNEQFF
TRBJ2-5	NA	NA	TRBV20-1	TGCAGTGCTAGTGACCCACAGGGTGGAGAGACCCAGTACTTC	CSASDPQGGETQYF
TRBJ2-7	once	TRBD1	TRBV7-9	TGTGCCAGCAGTTCCGGGACAGGGGTGGACGAGCAGTACTTC	CASSSGTGVDEQYF
TRBJ2-3	NA	TRBD2	TRBV5-5	TGTGCCAGCAGTTCAGATCCGGGACTAGCGTCGGATACGCAGTATTTT	CASSSDPGLASDTQYF
TRBJ2-7	NA	TRBD1	TRBV7-9	TGTGCCAGCAGCTCTTTCTTAGACAGGGAGTACGAGCAGTACTTC	CASSSFLDREYEQYF
TRBJ1-2	few	NA	TRBV18	TGTGCCAGCTCACCGTGGAGTTCCGAGGGCTACACCTTC	CASSPWSSEGYTF
TRBJ2-3	NA	TRBD2	TRBV6-5	TGTGCCAGCAGTCCCGCCGACACGGGGGGAGATACGCAGTATTTT	CASSPADTGGDTQYF
TRBJ2-5	NA	NA	TRBV7-9	TGTGCCAGCAGCTTACTCGGGGAGACCCAGTACTTC	CASSLLGETQYF
TRBJ2-7	NA	TRBD2	TRBV6-1	TGTGCCAGCAGTAGGGGTATAGCGGGTTACGAGCAGTACTTC	CASSRGIAGYEQYF
TRBJ2-5	NA	NA	TRBV7-9	TGTGCCAGCAGCTTAGGGGCTACCCAAGAGACCCAGTACTTC	CASSLGATQETQYF
TRBJ2-7	NA	NA	TRBV21-1	TGTGCCAGCAGACGGGAGGACTCCTACGAGCAGTACTTC	CASRREDSYEQYF
TRBJ2-5	NA	TRBD2	TRBV7-2	TGTGCCAGCAGCCCGCTGACTAGCGGGGGGGCGGAGACCCAGTACTTC	CASSPLTSGGAETQYF
TRBJ2-3	NA	TRBD1	TRBV6-5	TGTGCCAGCCAACCGGGACAGGGATCAGATACGCAGTATTTT	CASQPGQGSDTQYF
TRBJ2-5	NA	NA	TRBV15	TGTGCCACCAGCAGAGAAGACAGTCCAGAGACCCAGTACTTC	CATSREDSPETQYF
TRBJ2-7	once	TRBD2	TRBV19	TGTGCCAGTAGTATCAAAGCCGGGACTAGCGGGACCAGGGAGCAGTACTTC	CASSIKAGTSGTREQYF
TRBJ1-5	once	TRBD1	TRBV28	TGTGCCAGCAGTACGGCGGACAGGGTCCAGCATTTT	CASSTADRVQHF
TRBJ2-5	NA	TRBD1	TRBV18	TGTGCCAGCTCACCCCTGACAGGGGCTCACCCAGAGACCCAGTACTTC	CASSPLTGAHPETQYF
TRBJ1-6	NA	NA	TRBV27	TGTGCCAGCAGTTTAAGAGGGCCGGTCGTAGATTCACCCCTCCACTTT	CASSLRGPVVDSPLHF
TRBJ2-1	NA	NA	TRBV6-1	TGTGCCAGCAGTGAACTCCCGGACAAATCCTACAATGAGCAGTTCTTC	CASSELPDKSYNEQFF
TRBJ1-3	NA	NA	TRBV7-2	TGTGCCAGCACCCTTTTAGAGTTCTCTGGAAACACCATATATTTT	CASTLLEFSGNTIYF
TRBJ2-7	NA	TRBD1	TRBV12-3/TRBV12-4	TGTGCCAGCAGCGAGACAGGGGGGTTTTCCTACTTC	CASSETGGFSYF
TRBJ2-7	few	TRBD1	TRBV12-5	TGTGCTAGTGGTTTGGGACAGGGCTACGAGCAGTACTTC	CASGLGQGYEQYF
TRBJ1-1	NA	NA	TRBV7-2	TGTGCCAGCAGTCTAAGAGGCAGGGCCTCGGCTTTCTTT	CASSLRGRASAFF
TRBJ2-5	NA	TRBD1	TRBV27	TGTGCCAGCAGTCTGACAGGGATGGGATCGAAAGAGACCCAGTACTTC	CASSLTGMGSKETQYF
TRBJ2-1	NA	TRBD2	TRBV29-1	TGCAGCGTTGAAGAAACCGCGGGAGGGTTCAATGAGCAGTTCTTC	CSVEETAGGFNEQFF